The clone carrying this T cell receptor beta chain was recorded a few times. The sample comes from a study of CD8 T cells in ankylosing spondylitis. The CDR3 totals 14 residues. Trimming cost V 7 bases and J 2 bases; bases outside gene matches: 4. In making TCR beta libraries, quantitative 5'-RACE with molecular barcodes was used. One entry per CDR3 protein results from TCRdb running MiXCR on the 5' RACE reads. The profile shows approximately 200,000 distinct CDR3 sequences, around 13% of them singletons. This receptor was obtained from a male donor with ankylosing spondylitis or in good health (not recorded which). The specimen sequenced was blood, either unsorted or a sorted T cell fraction (not recorded which). The V call is TRBV12-3 or TRBV12-4, the J call TRBJ2-7; 11 nucleotides align to TRBD2. The CDR3 nucleotides are TGTGCCAGCACCCCGACTAGCGGGGCCTACGAGCAGTACTTC. It encodes CASTPTSGAYEQYF.